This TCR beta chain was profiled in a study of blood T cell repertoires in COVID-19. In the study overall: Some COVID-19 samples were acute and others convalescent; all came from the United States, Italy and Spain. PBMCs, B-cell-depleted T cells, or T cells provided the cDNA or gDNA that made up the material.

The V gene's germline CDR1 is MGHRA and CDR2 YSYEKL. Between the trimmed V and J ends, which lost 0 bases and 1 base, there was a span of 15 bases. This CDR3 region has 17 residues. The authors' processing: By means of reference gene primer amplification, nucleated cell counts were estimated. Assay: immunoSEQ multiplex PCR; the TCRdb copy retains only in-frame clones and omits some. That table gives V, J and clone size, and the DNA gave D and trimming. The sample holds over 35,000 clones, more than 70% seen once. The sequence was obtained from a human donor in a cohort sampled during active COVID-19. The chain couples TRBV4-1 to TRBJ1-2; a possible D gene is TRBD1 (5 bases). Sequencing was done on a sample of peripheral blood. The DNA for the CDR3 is TGCGCCAGCAGCCAAGAACTGGCAGGGTCCTTTAACTATGGCTACACCTTC. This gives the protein CASSQELAGSFNYGYTF.